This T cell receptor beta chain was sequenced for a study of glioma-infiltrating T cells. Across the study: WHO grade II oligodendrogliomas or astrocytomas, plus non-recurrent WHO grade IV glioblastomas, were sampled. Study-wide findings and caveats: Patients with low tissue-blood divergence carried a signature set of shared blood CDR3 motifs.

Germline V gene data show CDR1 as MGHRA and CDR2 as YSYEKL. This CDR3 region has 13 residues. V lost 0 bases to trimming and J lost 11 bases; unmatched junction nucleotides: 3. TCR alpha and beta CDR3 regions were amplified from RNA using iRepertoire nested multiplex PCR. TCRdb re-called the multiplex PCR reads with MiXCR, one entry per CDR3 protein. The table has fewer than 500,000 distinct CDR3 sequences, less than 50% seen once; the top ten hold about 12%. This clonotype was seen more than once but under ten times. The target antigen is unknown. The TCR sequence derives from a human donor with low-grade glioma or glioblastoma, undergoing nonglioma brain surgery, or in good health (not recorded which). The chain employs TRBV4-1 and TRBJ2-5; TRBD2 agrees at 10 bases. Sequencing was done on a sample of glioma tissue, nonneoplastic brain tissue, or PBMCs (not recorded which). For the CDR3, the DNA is TGCGCCAGCAGCCAAGAACAAGCGGGGGGGCAGTACTTC. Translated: CASSQEQAGGQYF.